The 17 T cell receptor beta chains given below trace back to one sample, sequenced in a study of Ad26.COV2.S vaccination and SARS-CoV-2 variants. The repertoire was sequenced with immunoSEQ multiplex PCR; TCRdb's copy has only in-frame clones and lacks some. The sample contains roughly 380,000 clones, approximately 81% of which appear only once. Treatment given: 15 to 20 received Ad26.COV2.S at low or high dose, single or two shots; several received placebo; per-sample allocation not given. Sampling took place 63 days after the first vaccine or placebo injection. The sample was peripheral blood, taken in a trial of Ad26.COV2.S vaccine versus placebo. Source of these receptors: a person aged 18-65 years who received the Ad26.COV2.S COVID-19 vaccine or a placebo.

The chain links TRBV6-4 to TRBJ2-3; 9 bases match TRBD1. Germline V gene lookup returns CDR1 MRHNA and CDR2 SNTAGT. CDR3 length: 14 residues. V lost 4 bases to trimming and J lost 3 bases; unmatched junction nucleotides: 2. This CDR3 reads CASSGTGATDTQYF. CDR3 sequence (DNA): TGTGCCAGCAGTGGGACAGGGGCGACAGATACGCAGTATTTT.

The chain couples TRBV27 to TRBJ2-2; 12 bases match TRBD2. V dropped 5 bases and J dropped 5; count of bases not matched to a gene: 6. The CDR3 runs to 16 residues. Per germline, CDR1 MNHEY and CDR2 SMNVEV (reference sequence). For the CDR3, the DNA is TGTGCCAGCAGTCCGTGGACTAGCGGGAAAACCGGGGAGCTGTTTTTT. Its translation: CASSPWTSGKTGELFF.

The CDR3 DNA follows: TGCAGTGCTACTTCCGGGACTCGTTTTTTCTTT. Translating it yields CSATSGTRFFF. The chain recombines TRBV20-1 with TRBJ1-1; TRBD1 is a possible D gene (5 bases). The germline gives CDR1 DFQATT, CDR2 SNEGSKA (reference sequence). This CDR3 comprises 11 residues. V lost 4 bases to trimming and J lost 13 bases, with 16 bases between them.

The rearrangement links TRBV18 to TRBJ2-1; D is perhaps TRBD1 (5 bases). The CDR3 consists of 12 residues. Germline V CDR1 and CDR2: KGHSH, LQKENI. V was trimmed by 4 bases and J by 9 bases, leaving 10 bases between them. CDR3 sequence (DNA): TGTGCCAGCTCACAGGGGCCGCGTGAGCAGTTCTTC. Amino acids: CASSQGPREQFF. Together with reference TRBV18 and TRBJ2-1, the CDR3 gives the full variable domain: NAGVMQNPRHLVRRRGQEARLRCSPMKGHSHVYWYRQLPEEGLKFMVYLQKENIIDESGMPKERFSAEFPKEGPSILRIQQVVRGDSAAYFCASSQGPREQFFGPGTRLTVL.

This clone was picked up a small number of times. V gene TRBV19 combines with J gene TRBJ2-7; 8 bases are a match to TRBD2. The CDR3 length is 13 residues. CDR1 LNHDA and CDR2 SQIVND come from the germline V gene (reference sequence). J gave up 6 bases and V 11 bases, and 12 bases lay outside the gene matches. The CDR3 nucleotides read TGTGCCGTCCGGGACTCCCGGGGGGGCGAGCAGTACTTC. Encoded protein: CAVRDSRGGEQYF.

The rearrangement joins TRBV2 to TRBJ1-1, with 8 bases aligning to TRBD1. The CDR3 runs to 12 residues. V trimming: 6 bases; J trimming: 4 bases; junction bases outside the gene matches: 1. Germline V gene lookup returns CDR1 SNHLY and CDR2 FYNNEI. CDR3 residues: CASSRGPTEAFF. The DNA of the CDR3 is TGTGCCAGCAGCAGGGGGCCCACTGAAGCTTTCTTT.

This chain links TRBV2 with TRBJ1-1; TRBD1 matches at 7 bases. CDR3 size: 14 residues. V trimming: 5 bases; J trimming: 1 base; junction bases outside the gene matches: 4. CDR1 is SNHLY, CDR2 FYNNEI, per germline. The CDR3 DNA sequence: TGTGCCAGCAGTAGACAGGGCCGGAACACTGAAGCTTTCTTT. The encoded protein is CASSRQGRNTEAFF.

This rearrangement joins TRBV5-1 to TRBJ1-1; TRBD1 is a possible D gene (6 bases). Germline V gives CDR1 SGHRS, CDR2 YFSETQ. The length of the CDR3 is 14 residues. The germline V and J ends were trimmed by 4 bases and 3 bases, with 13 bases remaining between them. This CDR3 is CASSILDSYTEAFF. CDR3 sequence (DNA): TGCGCCAGCAGCATATTGGACAGCTACACTGAAGCTTTCTTT. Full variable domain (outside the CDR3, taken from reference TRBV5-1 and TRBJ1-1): KAGVTQTPRYLIKTRGQQVTLSCSPISGHRSVSWYQQTPGQGLQFLFEYFSETQRNKGNFPGRFSGRQFSNSRSEMNVSTLELGDSALYLCASSILDSYTEAFFGQGTRLTVV.

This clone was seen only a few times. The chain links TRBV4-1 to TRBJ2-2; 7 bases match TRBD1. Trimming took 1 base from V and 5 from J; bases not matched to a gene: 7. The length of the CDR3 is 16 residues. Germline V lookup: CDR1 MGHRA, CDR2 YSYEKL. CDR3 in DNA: TGCGCCAGCAGCCAAGTCCCCGGGACAGAGACCGGGGAGCTGTTTTTT. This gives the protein CASSQVPGTETGELFF.

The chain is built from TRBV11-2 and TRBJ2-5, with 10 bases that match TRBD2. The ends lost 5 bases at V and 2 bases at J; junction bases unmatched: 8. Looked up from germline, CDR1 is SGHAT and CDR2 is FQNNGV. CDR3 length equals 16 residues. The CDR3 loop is CASSPLKAGGQETQYF. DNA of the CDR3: TGTGCCAGCAGCCCCCTAAAAGCGGGGGGGCAAGAGACCCAGTACTTC.

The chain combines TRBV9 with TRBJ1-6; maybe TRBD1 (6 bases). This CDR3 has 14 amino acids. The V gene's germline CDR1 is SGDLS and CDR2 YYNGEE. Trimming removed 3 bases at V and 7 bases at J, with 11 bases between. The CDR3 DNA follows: TGTGCCAGCAGCGGCGGACAGTCGAATTCACCCCTCCACTTT. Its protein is CASSGGQSNSPLHF.

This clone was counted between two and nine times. CDR3: CASSPDYQETQYF. Here the CDR3 DNA reads TGTGCCAGCAGCCCGGACTACCAAGAGACCCAGTACTTC. The V and J genes are TRBV7-9 and TRBJ2-5, with D maybe TRBD2 (5 bases). V was clipped by 5 bases and J by 0 bases, with 7 bases between them. Germline V lookup: CDR1 SEHNR, CDR2 FQNEAQ (reference sequence). The CDR3 is 13 residues long.

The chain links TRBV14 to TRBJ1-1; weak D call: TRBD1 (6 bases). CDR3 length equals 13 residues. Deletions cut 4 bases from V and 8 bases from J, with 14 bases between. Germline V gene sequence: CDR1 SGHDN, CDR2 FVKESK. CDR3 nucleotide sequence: TGTGCCAGCAGCCGAGGTCAGGGGTTGGAAGCTTTCTTT. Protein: CASSRGQGLEAFF.

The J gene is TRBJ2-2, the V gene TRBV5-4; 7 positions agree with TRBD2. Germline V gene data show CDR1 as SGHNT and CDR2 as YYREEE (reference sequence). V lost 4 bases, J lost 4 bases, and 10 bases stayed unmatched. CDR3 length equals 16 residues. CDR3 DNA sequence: TGTGCCAGCAGCCCCTCCGGGACTACCATCACCGGGGAGCTGTTTTTT. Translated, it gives CASSPSGTTITGELFF.

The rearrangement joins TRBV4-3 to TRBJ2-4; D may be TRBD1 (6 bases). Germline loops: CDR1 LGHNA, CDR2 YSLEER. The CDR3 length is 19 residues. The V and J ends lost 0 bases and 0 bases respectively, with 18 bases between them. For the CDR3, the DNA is TGCGCCAGCAGCCAAGAAGACCCAAGACAGGTTCTAGCCAAAAACATTCAGTACTTC. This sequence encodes CASSQEDPRQVLAKNIQYF.

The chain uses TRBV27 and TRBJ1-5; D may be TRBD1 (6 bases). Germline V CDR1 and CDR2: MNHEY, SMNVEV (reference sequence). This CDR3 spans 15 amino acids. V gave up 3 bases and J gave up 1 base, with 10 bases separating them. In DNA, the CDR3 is TGTGCCAGCAGTTTTTGGGGGCAGAGCAATCAGCCCCAGCATTTT. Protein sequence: CASSFWGQSNQPQHF.

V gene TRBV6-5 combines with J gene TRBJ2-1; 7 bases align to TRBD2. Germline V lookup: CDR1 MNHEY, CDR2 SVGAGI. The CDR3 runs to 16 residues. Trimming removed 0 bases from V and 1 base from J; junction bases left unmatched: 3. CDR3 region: CASSYSAGVSYNEQFF. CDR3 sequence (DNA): TGTGCCAGCAGTTACTCTGCGGGGGTTTCCTACAATGAGCAGTTCTTC.